The rows below give T cell receptor beta chains drawn from one sample of a study of CD4 and CD8 cells across lung adenocarcinoma regions. In TCRdb, the PCR reads were re-called with MiXCR into one record per CDR3 protein. Among around 25,000 distinct CDR3 sequences listed, more than 45% were seen once. What was sequenced was CD4+ T cells from the center of a lung tumor. The receptors were gathered from a male donor with lung adenocarcinoma. The CD4 and CD8 labels of this study may be unreliable. Both conserved end residues are part of each CDR3. Each record gives: D gene, clone size, V gene, J gene, CDR3 DNA, CDR3 protein. The D gene is left open where the match is weak. Only part of the rows carry a size: once, few, many, or a class if the clone is expanded.

D: NA; size: NA; V: TRBV27; J: TRBJ2-3; DNA: TGTGCCAGCATAGCGGAAGGGCCTGGCACAGATACGCAGTTTTTT; CDR3: CASIAEGPGTDTQFF
D: NA; size: few; V: TRBV6-5; J: TRBJ2-2; DNA: TGTGCCAGCAGACTCCAGTCTGTGAGTACAGGTAAGCTGTTTTTT; CDR3: CASRLQSVSTGKLFF
D: NA; size: NA; V: TRBV7-9; J: TRBJ1-4; DNA: TGTGCCAGCAGCCCACCGCTGGGAGCAAATGAAAAACTGTTTTTT; CDR3: CASSPPLGANEKLFF
D: NA; size: medium-sized; V: TRBV7-6; J: TRBJ2-1; DNA: TGTGCCAGCAGCTTAGAGGGGGGTGCCTACAATGAGCAGTTCTTC; CDR3: CASSLEGGAYNEQFF
D: NA; size: NA; V: TRBV6-1; J: TRBJ1-2; DNA: TGTGCCAGCAGGTCAGGGTCCTATGGCTACACCTTC; CDR3: CASRSGSYGYTF
D: NA; size: NA; V: TRBV14; J: TRBJ2-5; DNA: TGTGCCAGCAGCCAAGATCAGGGGCAAGAGACCCAGTACTTC; CDR3: CASSQDQGQETQYF
D: TRBD2; size: NA; V: TRBV10-2; J: TRBJ2-7; DNA: TGCGCCAGCAGGCTGACTAGCGGGACTTACGAGCAGTACTTC; CDR3: CASRLTSGTYEQYF
D: NA; size: many; V: TRBV4-1; J: TRBJ2-2; DNA: TGCGCCAGCAGCCAACTGCAAATTCCGGGCACAGACCAGGGGGAGCTGTTTTTT; CDR3: CASSQLQIPGTDQGELFF
D: TRBD1; size: few; V: TRBV20-1; J: TRBJ2-2; DNA: TGCAGTGCCCCGGGACAGGGGGCTGACACCGGGGAGCTGTTTTTT; CDR3: CSAPGQGADTGELFF
D: NA; size: many; V: TRBV6-5; J: TRBJ1-1; DNA: TGTGCCAGCAGTTCCGGGGTCTTCAGGAGCACTGAAGCTTTCTTT; CDR3: CASSSGVFRSTEAFF
D: NA; size: many; V: TRBV11-2; J: TRBJ1-2; DNA: TGTGCCAGCAGCTTCGGAAAAGGTCGAAACTATGGCTACACCTTC; CDR3: CASSFGKGRNYGYTF
D: NA; size: medium-sized; V: TRBV6-5; J: TRBJ2-5; DNA: TGTGCCAGCAGCCCTTGGGGGGCCGGGGAGACCCAGTACTTC; CDR3: CASSPWGAGETQYF